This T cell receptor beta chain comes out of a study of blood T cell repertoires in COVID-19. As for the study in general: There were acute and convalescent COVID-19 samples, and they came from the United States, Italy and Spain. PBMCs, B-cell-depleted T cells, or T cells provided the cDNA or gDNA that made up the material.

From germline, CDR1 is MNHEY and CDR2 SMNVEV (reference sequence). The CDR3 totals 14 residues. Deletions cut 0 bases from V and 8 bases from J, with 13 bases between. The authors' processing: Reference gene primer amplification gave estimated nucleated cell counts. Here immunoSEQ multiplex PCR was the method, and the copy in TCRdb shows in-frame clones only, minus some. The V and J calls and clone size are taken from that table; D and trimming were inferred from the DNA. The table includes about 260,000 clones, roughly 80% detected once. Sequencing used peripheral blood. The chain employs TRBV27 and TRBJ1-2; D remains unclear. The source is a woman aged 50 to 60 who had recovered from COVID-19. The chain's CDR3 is CASSLSTFNGGYTF. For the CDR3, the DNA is TGTGCCAGCAGTTTATCGACGTTCAACGGGGGCTACACCTTC.